This TCR beta chain was obtained from a study of blood T cell repertoires in COVID-19. In the original workflow: Reference gene primer amplification gave estimated nucleated cell counts. The repertoire was sequenced with immunoSEQ multiplex PCR; TCRdb's copy has only in-frame clones and lacks some. That table furnishes V, J and clone size, whereas the DNA furnished D and trimming. The repertoire holds 250,000 or so clones, with roughly 89% as singletons. The germline gives CDR1 KGHSH, CDR2 LQKENI. CDR3 size: 17 residues. Trimming removed 3 bases at V and 7 bases at J, with 22 bases between. What was sequenced was peripheral blood. V usage is TRBV18 and J usage is TRBJ2-1; TRBD1 is a possible D gene (6 bases). This TCR derives from a woman aged 40 to 50 who had recovered from COVID-19. This CDR3 reads CASSPLPYRVGENEQFF. CDR3 sequence (DNA): TGTGCCAGCTCACCCCTCCCTTACAGGGTCGGGGAAAATGAGCAGTTCTTC.